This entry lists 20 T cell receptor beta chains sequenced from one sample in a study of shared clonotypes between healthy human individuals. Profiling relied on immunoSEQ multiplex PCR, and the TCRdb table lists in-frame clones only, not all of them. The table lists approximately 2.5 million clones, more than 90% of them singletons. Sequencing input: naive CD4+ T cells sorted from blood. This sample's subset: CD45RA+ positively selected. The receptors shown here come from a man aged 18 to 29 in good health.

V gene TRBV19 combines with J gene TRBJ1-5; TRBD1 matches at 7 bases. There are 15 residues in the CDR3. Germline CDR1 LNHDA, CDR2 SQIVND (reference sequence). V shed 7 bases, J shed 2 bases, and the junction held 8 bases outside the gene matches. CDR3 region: CASKKDRLRNQPQHF. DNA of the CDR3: TGTGCCAGTAAAAAGGACAGGCTGCGCAATCAGCCCCAGCATTTT.

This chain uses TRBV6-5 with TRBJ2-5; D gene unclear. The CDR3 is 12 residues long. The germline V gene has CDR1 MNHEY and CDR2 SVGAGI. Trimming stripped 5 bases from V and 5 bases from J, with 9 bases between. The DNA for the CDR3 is TGTGCCAGCAGTCGTGTAGGGGAGACCCAGTACTTC. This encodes CASSRVGETQYF.

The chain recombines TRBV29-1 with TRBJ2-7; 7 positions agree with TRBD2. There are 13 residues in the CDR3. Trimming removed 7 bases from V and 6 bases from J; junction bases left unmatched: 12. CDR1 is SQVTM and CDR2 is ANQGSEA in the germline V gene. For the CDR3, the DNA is TGCAGCGGTAGTCACCAGCCGGGAGGCGAGCAGTACTTC. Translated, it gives CSGSHQPGGEQYF.

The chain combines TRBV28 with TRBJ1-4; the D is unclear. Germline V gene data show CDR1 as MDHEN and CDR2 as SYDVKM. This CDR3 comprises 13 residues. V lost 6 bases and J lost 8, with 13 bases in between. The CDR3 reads CASSLMFREKLFF. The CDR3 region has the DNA TGTGCCAGCAGCCTAATGTTCAGGGAAAAACTGTTTTTT.

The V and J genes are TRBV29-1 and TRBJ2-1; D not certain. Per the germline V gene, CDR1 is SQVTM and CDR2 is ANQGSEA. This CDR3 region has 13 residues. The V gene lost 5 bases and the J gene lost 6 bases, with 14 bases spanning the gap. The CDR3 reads CSVLASYPNEQFF. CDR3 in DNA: TGCAGCGTTTTGGCTTCGTATCCCAATGAGCAGTTCTTC.

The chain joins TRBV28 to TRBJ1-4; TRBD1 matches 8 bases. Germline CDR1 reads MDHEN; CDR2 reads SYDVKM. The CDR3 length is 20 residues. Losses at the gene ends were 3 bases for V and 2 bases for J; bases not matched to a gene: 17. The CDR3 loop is CASSFWQGALGKSTNEKLFF. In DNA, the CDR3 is TGTGCCAGCAGTTTTTGGCAGGGGGCTCTCGGGAAGTCGACTAATGAAAAACTGTTTTTT.

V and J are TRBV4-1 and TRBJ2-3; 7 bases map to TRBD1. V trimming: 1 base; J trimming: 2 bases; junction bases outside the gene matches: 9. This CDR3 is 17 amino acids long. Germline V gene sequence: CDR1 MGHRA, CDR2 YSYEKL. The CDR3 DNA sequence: TGCGCCAGCAGCCAAGCAAACAGGGGTTCTATCACAGATACGCAGTATTTT. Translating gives CASSQANRGSITDTQYF.

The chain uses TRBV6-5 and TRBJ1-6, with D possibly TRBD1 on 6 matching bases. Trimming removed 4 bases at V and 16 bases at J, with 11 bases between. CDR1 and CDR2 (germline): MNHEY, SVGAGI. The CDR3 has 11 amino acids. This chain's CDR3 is CASSSDRLLHF. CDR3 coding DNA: TGTGCCAGCAGTTCCGACAGGCTACTCCACTTT.

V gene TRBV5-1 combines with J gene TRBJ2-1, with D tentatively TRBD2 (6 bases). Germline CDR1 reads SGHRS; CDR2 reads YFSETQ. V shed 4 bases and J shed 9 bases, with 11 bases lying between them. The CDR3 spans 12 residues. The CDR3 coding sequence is TGCGCCAGCAGCCGGGAGTTTGGTGAGCAGTTCTTC. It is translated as CASSREFGEQFF.

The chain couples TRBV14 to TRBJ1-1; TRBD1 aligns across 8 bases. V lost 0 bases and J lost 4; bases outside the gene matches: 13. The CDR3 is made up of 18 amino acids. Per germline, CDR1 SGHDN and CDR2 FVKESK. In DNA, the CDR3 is TGTGCCAGCAGCCAAGATTTGGGAGAGGACAGGGACGTCACTGAAGCTTTCTTT. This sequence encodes CASSQDLGEDRDVTEAFF.

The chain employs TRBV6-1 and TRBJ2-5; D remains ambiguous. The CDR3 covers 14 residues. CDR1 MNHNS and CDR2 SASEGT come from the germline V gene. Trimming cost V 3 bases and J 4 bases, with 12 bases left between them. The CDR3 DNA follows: TGTGCCAGCAGTGACCAAGGGCCGAGAGAGACCCAGTACTTC. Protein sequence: CASSDQGPRETQYF.

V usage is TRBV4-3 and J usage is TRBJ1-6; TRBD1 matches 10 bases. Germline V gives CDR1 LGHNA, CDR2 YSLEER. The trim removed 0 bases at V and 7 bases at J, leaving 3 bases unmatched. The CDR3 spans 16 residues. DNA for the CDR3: TGCGCCAGCAGCCAAGATAGGGACAGGGGCAATTCACCCCTCCACTTT. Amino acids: CASSQDRDRGNSPLHF.

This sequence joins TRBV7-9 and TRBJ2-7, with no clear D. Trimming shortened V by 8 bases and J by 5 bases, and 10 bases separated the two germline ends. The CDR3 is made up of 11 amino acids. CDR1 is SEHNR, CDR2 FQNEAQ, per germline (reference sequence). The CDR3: CASGSLDEQYF. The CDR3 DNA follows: TGTGCCAGCGGATCCTTGGACGAGCAGTACTTC.

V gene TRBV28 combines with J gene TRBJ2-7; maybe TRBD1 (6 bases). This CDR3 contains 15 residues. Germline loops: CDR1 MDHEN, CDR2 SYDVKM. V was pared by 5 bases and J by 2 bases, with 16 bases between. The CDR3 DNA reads TGTGCCAGCAGTCCGGGGCAGGGGAACACCTACGAGCAGTACTTC. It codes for CASSPGQGNTYEQYF.

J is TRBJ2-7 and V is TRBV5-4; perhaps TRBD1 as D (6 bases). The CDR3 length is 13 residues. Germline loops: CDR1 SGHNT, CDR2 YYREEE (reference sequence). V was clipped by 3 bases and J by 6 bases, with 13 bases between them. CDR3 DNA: TGTGCCAGCAGCTCTTTACAGGGTGCCGAGCAGTACTTC. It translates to CASSSLQGAEQYF.

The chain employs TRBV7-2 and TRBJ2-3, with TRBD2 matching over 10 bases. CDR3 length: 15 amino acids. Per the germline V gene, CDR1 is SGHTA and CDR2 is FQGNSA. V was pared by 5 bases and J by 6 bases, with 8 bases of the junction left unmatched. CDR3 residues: CASSPYTSGMDTQYF. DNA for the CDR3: TGTGCCAGCAGCCCTTATACTAGCGGGATGGATACGCAGTATTTT. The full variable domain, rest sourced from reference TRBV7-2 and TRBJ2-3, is GAGVSQSPSNKVTEKGKDVELRCDPISGHTALYWYRQSLGQGLEFLIYFQGNSAPDKSGLPSDRFSAERTGGSVSTLTIQRTQQEDSAVYLCASSPYTSGMDTQYFGPGTRLTVL.

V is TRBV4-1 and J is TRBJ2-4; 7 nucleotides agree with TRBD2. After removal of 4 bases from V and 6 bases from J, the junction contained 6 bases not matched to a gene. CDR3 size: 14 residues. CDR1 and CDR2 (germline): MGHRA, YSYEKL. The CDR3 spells CASSLGGGGNIQYF. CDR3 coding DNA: TGCGCCAGCAGCCTTGGGGGGGGTGGAAACATTCAGTACTTC.

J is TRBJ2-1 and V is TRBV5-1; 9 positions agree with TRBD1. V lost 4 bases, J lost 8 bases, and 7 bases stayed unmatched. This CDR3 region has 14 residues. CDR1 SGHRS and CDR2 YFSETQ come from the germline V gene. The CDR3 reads CASSATGTGYEQFF. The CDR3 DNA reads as TGCGCCAGCAGCGCAACCGGGACAGGGTATGAGCAGTTCTTC.

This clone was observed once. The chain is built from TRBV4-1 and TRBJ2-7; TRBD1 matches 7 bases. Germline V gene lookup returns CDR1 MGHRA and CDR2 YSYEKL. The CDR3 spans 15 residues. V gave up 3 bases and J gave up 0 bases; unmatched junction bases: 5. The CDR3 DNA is TGCGCCAGCAGCCACCAGACAGGGATCTCCTACGAGCAGTACTTC. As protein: CASSHQTGISYEQYF.

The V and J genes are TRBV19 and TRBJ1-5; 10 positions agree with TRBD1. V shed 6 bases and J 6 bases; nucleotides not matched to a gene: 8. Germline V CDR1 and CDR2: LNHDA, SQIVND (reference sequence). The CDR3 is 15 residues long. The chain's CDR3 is CASSSDRGPIQPQHF. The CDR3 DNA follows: TGTGCCAGTAGCTCAGACAGGGGGCCGATTCAGCCCCAGCATTTT.